This section outlines one T cell receptor (beta chain) sequence together with its context. Antigen unknown. The CDR3 spans 13 residues. The J segment lost 2 bases and the V segment lost 5 bases, leaving 1 base of the junction unmatched. Per germline, CDR1 MNHNY and CDR2 SVGAGI (reference sequence). 13 Jbeta primers and 60 Vbeta primers were used for the PCR. This table comes from immunoSEQ multiplex PCR, and its TCRdb copy is limited to in-frame clones, with some not included. Seen here are 85,000 to 120,000 clones, over 60% observed once, and the top ten hold roughly 6%. These data come from a study of cytomegalovirus exposure and HLA in healthy donors. Background on the study: Across 350 to 500 genotyped donors, 81% landed in the Caucasian-associated ancestry cluster. Study-level findings and limits: An analysis that was carried out later associated 15,000 to 20,000 TCR beta sequences with HLA alleles at 0.05 false discovery rate.

The sequence was collected from a woman in her 50s in good health and CMV-seropositive. This chain connects TRBV6-6 to TRBJ1-2; 8 bases are a match to TRBD1. The sample taken for sequencing was PBMCs. The CDR3 sequence is CASSRQGNYGYTF. The CDR3 bases are TGTGCCAGCAGTCGACAGGGGAACTATGGCTACACCTTC.